The next 20 T cell receptor beta chains were all read from a single sample in a study of blood T cell repertoires in COVID-19. The protocol was immunoSEQ multiplex PCR, while the TCRdb copy is restricted to in-frame clones and leaves out a portion. The sample holds around 150,000 clones; around 92% are singletons and the top ten take approximately 4.8%. The sequencing sample was made of peripheral blood. The receptor source for this set is a young man with COVID-19, enrolled during active disease.

This clone was observed a handful of times. The gene calls are TRBV7-9 and TRBJ1-6; possibly TRBD1 for D (6 bases). CDR3 length: 15 residues. CDR1 is SEHNR and CDR2 is FQNEAQ in the germline V gene (reference sequence). V was shortened by 4 bases and J by 14 bases, with 21 bases between the two germline ends. The CDR3 nucleotides read TGTGCCAGCAGCTCCGCCGGGACGGAGGCAGGGGCCCTCCACTTT. As protein: CASSSAGTEAGALHF.

The chain links TRBV9 to TRBJ2-1; 13 bases map to TRBD2. CDR1 and CDR2 (germline): SGDLS, YYNGEE. V lost 3 bases and J lost 8; bases outside the gene matches: 8. This CDR3 is 16 amino acids long. The chain's CDR3 is CASSGRLAGGGDEQFF. DNA of the CDR3: TGTGCCAGCAGCGGACGACTAGCGGGAGGAGGGGATGAGCAGTTCTTC. The full variable domain, in which reference TRBV9 and TRBJ2-1 provide the parts outside the CDR3, is DSGVTQTPKHLITATGQRVTLRCSPRSGDLSVYWYQQSLDQGLQFLIQYYNGEERAKGNILERFSAQQFPDLHSELNLSSLELGDSALYFCASSGRLAGGGDEQFFGPGTRLTVL.

This chain joins TRBV3-1 (or the pseudogene TRBV3-2) and TRBJ2-7, with D maybe TRBD2 (5 bases). There are 15 residues in the CDR3. V lost 4 bases and J 6 bases, leaving 19 bases between the germline ends. Germline V gives CDR1 LGHDT, CDR2 YNNKEL (reference sequence). The CDR3 DNA is TGTGCCAGCAGCCCATCCAGCGGAACAATAGGCGAGCAGTACTTC. Translated, it gives CASSPSSGTIGEQYF.

The gene calls are TRBV5-1 and TRBJ2-1; 10 positions agree with TRBD1. From germline, CDR1 is SGHRS and CDR2 YFSETQ. With V trimmed by 4 bases and J by 8 bases, 3 bases remained unmatched. The CDR3 has 13 residues. The CDR3 here is CASSPGQGDEQFF. The CDR3 nucleotides are TGCGCCAGCAGCCCAGGACAGGGGGATGAGCAGTTCTTC.

The chain couples TRBV19 to TRBJ2-7, with 10 nucleotides matching TRBD1. Germline-derived CDR1 and CDR2 are LNHDA and SQIVND (reference sequence). The J segment lost 4 bases and the V segment lost 4 bases, leaving 4 bases of the junction unmatched. The CDR3 has 14 residues. CDR3 residues: CASSKGDRGYEQYF. The CDR3 coding sequence is TGTGCCAGTAGTAAGGGGGACAGGGGTTACGAGCAGTACTTC. The variable domain in full, completed from reference TRBV19 and TRBJ2-7, reads DGGITQSPKYLFRKEGQNVTLSCEQNLNHDAMYWYRQDPGQGLRLIYYSQIVNDFQKGDIAEGYSVSREKKESFPLTVTSAQKNPTAFYLCASSKGDRGYEQYFGPGTRLTVT.

The chain combines TRBV5-3 with TRBJ1-6, with TRBD1 identical over 10 bases. TRBV5-3 is an open reading frame, and its role is uncertain. With V trimmed by 5 bases and J by 0 bases, 11 bases remained unmatched. The CDR3 covers 19 residues. The CDR3 reads CARSFGQGVGSSYNSPLHF. For the CDR3, the DNA is TGTGCCAGAAGTTTCGGACAGGGGGTAGGCAGCTCCTATAATTCACCCCTCCACTTT.

J is TRBJ2-7 and V is TRBV5-1; 9 positions match TRBD1. CDR1 and CDR2 (germline): SGHRS, YFSETQ. The CDR3 spans 13 residues. Trimming cost V 6 bases and J 3 bases; bases outside gene matches: 4. The CDR3 DNA reads as TGCGCCAGCAAGGGACAGGGCCTCTACGAGCAGTACTTC. The encoded protein is CASKGQGLYEQYF.

This chain uses TRBV4-1 with TRBJ1-5, with TRBD1 as a possible D gene (5 bases). The germline V and J ends were trimmed by 7 bases and 0 bases, with 10 bases remaining between them. Germline V gives CDR1 MGHRA, CDR2 YSYEKL. The CDR3 consists of 14 residues. The CDR3 DNA reads as TGCGCCAGCACCCTCGACAGTAGCAATCAGCCCCAGCATTTT. Translated: CASTLDSSNQPQHF.

V is TRBV18 and J is TRBJ1-4; TRBD1 matches at 7 bases. CDR1 KGHSH and CDR2 LQKENI come from the germline V gene. With 6 bases clipped from V and 6 bases from J, the junction kept 7 bases outside the gene matches. The CDR3 consists of 14 residues. CDR3 bases: TGTGCCAGCTCTGCGAGGGGGCGCGATGAAAAACTGTTTTTT. Protein product: CASSARGRDEKLFF. Full variable domain (missing parts from reference TRBV18 and TRBJ1-4): NAGVMQNPRHLVRRRGQEARLRCSPMKGHSHVYWYRQLPEEGLKFMVYLQKENIIDESGMPKERFSAEFPKEGPSILRIQQVVRGDSAAYFCASSARGRDEKLFFGSGTQLSVL.

This rearrangement joins TRBV6-2 or TRBV6-3 to TRBJ1-5, with TRBD1 matching 7 bases. CDR1 MNHEY and CDR2 SVGEGT come from the germline V gene. V lost 6 bases and J lost 6; bases outside the gene matches: 8. This CDR3 has 14 amino acids. The CDR3 loop is CASSLGGYGQPQHF. DNA of the CDR3: TGTGCCAGCAGCCTAGGGGGCTACGGTCAGCCCCAGCATTTT.

This clone has only a few counts. The V and J genes are TRBV11-3 and TRBJ2-1; the D gene is possibly TRBD2 (6 bases). This CDR3 is built from 16 residues. The V end was cut by 0 bases, the J end by 2 bases, with 11 bases between. Per germline, CDR1 SGHNT and CDR2 YENEEA. CDR3 sequence (DNA): TGTGCCAGCAGCTTAGACGGGGGTGCAGCCTACAATGAGCAGTTCTTC. Protein sequence: CASSLDGGAAYNEQFF.

The table lists this clone with a few counts. The rearrangement links TRBV27 to TRBJ1-2, with D unresolved. This CDR3 region has 15 residues. Germline lookup yields CDR1 MNHEY and CDR2 SMNVEV (reference sequence). V was clipped by 3 bases and J by 7 bases, with 18 bases between them. The CDR3 loop is CASSFRREGVSGYTF. The CDR3, as DNA: TGTGCCAGCAGTTTTCGGAGGGAAGGAGTAAGTGGCTACACCTTC.

This chain links TRBV7-3 with TRBJ1-1; no clear D. Germline CDR1 reads SGHTA; CDR2 reads FQGTGA. The CDR3 contains 13 residues. V gave up 4 bases and J gave up 0 bases, with 6 bases separating them. CDR3 residues: CASSSQLNTEAFF. DNA for the CDR3: TGTGCCAGCAGCTCACAGCTGAACACTGAAGCTTTCTTT.

The gene calls are TRBV11-2 and TRBJ2-1; 8 nucleotides line up with TRBD1. V lost 3 bases, J lost 1 base, and 14 bases stayed unmatched. CDR3 length equals 19 residues. CDR1 and CDR2 from the germline V gene are SGHAT and FQNNGV. The CDR3 region has the DNA TGTGCCAGCAGCTTGATCGGACAGGGATGGCAAGGATCCTACAATGAGCAGTTCTTC. The encoded protein is CASSLIGQGWQGSYNEQFF.

The genes are TRBV28 and TRBJ2-7; D gene ambiguous. Germline-derived CDR1 and CDR2 are MDHEN and SYDVKM. The CDR3 is 11 residues long. V lost 6 bases and J lost 4, with 7 bases in between. CDR3 sequence: CASRENYEQYF. In DNA, the CDR3 is TGTGCCAGCAGGGAGAATTACGAGCAGTACTTC.

This chain joins TRBV2 and TRBJ1-1, with no clear D. CDR1 is SNHLY and CDR2 is FYNNEI in the germline V gene. The CDR3 sequence is 11 residues long. V was clipped by 7 bases and J by 1 base, with 4 bases between them. The CDR3 loop is CASTGNTEAFF. The CDR3 nucleotides are TGTGCCAGCACAGGGAACACTGAAGCTTTCTTT.

The J gene is TRBJ1-5, the V gene TRBV27; 7 bases align to TRBD1. Germline V gene sequence: CDR1 MNHEY, CDR2 SMNVEV (reference sequence). Trimming cost V 5 bases and J 2 bases; bases outside gene matches: 3. This CDR3 spans 14 amino acids. The DNA of the CDR3 is TGTGCCAGCAGTAGACAGGGAGGCAATCAGCCCCAGCATTTT. Protein product: CASSRQGGNQPQHF.

The chain couples TRBV6-2 or TRBV6-3 to TRBJ2-1, with 8 bases lining up with TRBD1. V lost 0 bases, J lost 2 bases, and 3 bases stayed unmatched. There are 16 residues in the CDR3. Per the germline V gene, CDR1 is MNHEY and CDR2 is SVGEGT. This CDR3 is CASSYSAGGPYNEQFF. As DNA, the CDR3 is TGTGCCAGCAGTTACTCTGCAGGGGGCCCCTACAATGAGCAGTTCTTC.

V usage is TRBV19 and J usage is TRBJ2-1, with a tentative D call TRBD1 (6 bases). Deletions cut 0 bases from V and 4 bases from J, with 10 bases between. Per germline, CDR1 LNHDA and CDR2 SQIVND (reference sequence). The CDR3 is made up of 15 amino acids. CDR3 in amino acids: CASSIDWGRYNEQFF. CDR3 DNA: TGTGCCAGTAGTATAGATTGGGGGCGGTACAATGAGCAGTTCTTC.

V is TRBV7-9 and J is TRBJ2-7; 8 positions match TRBD1. J gave up 4 bases and V 4 bases, and 6 bases lay outside the gene matches. This CDR3 has 14 amino acids. CDR1 SEHNR and CDR2 FQNEAQ come from the germline V gene (reference sequence). The CDR3 reads CASSSGQGQYEQYF. CDR3 DNA: TGTGCCAGCAGCTCAGGACAGGGTCAGTACGAGCAGTACTTC.